This T cell receptor beta chain was sequenced during a study of blood T cell repertoires in COVID-19. Background on the study: Some COVID-19 samples were acute and others convalescent; all came from the United States, Italy and Spain. In each case, the material was cDNA or gDNA derived from T cells, B-cell-depleted T cells, or PBMCs.

Per the study methods: Using reference gene primer amplification, nucleated cell counts were estimated. The repertoire was sequenced with immunoSEQ multiplex PCR; TCRdb's copy has only in-frame clones and lacks some. V, J and clone size are those of that table, while D and trimming were read from the DNA. The sample consists of around 150,000 clones, around four fifths of them appearing once. CDR1 MNHEY and CDR2 SMNVEV come from the germline V gene (reference sequence). The CDR3 consists of 14 residues. Trimming cost V 6 bases and J 5 bases; bases outside gene matches: 8. The material sequenced was peripheral blood. The sequence came from a man in his 70s with acute or convalescent COVID-19. The chain joins TRBV27 to TRBJ1-2, with 8 bases fitting TRBD1. CDR3 amino acids: CASRRTGFSYGYTF. The CDR3 bases are TGTGCCAGCAGGCGGACAGGGTTTAGTTATGGCTACACCTTC.